This T cell receptor beta chain was identified during a study of shared clonotypes between healthy human individuals. Study-level information: Used for every donor were three CD4 naive, three CD4 memory, two CD8 naive and one CD8 memory plate. Overall study findings and caveats: What rarefaction showed was incomplete sorted-subset sequencing despite large depth.

This clone was detected only a few times. Its antigen is not identified. The same CDR3 also results from other DNA sequences found in this sample. Deletions cut 10 bases from V and 1 base from J, with 13 bases between. The CDR3 extends over 13 amino acids. Germline V lookup: CDR1 MNHEY, CDR2 SVGAGI. The CD4+ fraction was divided into a CD45RA+ naive subset and a CD45RA-negative memory subset. The data were produced by immunoSEQ multiplex PCR, yet TCRdb's version contains in-frame clones alone and is incomplete. The table shows some 1.5 million clones, with about 98% occurring only once. What was sequenced was naive CD4+ T cells sorted from blood. Subset: CD45RA+ positively selected. V gene TRBV6-5 combines with J gene TRBJ1-1, with D maybe TRBD1 (5 bases). The sequence was collected from a man in his thirties or forties in good health. Here the CDR3 DNA reads TGTGCCACGAGGGGTCTCTCGAACACTGAAGCTTTCTTT. Translated, it gives CATRGLSNTEAFF.